Detailed here is one T cell receptor beta chain. Antigen specificity is unknown. This specimen comes from a study of cytomegalovirus exposure and HLA in healthy donors. The study, taken as a whole, reports: Among TCR sequences, most were rare, though some public TCRs appeared in many donors. Researchers catalogued under 200 TCR beta chains as cytomegalovirus-associated.

Vbeta (60) and Jbeta (13) primers were used in the PCR. Sequencing was performed with immunoSEQ multiplex PCR; in TCRdb, only in-frame clones are kept and a portion is missing. The sample includes 150,000 to 200,000 clones, 84% of them seen just once. The CDR3 has 12 residues. Germline V gives CDR1 GTSNPN, CDR2 SVGIG (reference sequence). V trimming: 3 bases; J trimming: 9 bases; junction bases outside the gene matches: 2. The V and J genes are TRBV30 and TRBJ1-5; 10 bases match TRBD1. The origin of this receptor is a boy between 2 and 10 years old in good health and CMV-seronegative. The specimen sequenced was PBMCs. CDR3 sequence (DNA): TGTGCCTGGAGGACAGGGGGCTCGCCCCAGCATTTT. This translates into CAWRTGGSPQHF.